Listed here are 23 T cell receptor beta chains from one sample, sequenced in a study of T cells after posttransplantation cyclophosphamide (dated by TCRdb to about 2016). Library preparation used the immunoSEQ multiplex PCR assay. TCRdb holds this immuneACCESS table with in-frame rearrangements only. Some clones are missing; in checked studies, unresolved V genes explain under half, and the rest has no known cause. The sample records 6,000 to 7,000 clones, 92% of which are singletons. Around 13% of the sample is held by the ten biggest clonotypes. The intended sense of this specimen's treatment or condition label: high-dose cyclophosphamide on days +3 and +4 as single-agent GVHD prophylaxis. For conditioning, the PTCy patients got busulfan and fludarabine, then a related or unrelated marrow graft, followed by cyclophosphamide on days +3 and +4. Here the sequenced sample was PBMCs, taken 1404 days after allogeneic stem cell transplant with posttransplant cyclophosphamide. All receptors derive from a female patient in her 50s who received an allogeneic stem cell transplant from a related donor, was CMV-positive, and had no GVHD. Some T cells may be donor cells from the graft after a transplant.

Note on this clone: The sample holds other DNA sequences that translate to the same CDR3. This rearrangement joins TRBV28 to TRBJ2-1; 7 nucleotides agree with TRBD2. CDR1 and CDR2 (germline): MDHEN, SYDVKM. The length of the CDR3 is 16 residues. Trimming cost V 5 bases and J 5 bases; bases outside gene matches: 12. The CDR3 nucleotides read TGTGCCAGCAGTCCCTTCGCGGGAGTAAGGAACAATGAGCAGTTCTTC. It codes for CASSPFAGVRNNEQFF. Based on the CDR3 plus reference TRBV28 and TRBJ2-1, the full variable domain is DVKVTQSSRYLVKRTGEKVFLECVQDMDHENMFWYRQDPGLGLRLIYFSYDVKMKEKGDIPEGYSVSREKKERFSLILESASTNQTSMYLCASSPFAGVRNNEQFFGPGTRLTVL.

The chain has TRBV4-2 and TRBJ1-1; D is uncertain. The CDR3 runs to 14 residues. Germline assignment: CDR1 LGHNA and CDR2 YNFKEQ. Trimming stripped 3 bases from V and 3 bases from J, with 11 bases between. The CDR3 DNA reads TGTGCCAGCAGCCAGACCGGGTCTCACACTGAAGCTTTCTTT. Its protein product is CASSQTGSHTEAFF.

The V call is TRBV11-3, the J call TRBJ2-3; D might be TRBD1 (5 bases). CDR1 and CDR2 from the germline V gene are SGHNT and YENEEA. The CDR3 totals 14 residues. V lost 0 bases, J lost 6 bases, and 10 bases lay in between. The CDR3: CASSLDNGADTQYF. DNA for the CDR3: TGTGCCAGCAGCTTAGATAATGGGGCGGATACGCAGTATTTT.

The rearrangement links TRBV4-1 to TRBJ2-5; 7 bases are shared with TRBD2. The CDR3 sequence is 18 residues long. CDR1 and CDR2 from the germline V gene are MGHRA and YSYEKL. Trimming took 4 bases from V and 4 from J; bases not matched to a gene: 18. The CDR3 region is CASSPRLGGRASRETQYF. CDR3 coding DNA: TGCGCCAGCAGCCCGCGTTTAGGAGGGAGGGCCTCCCGAGAGACCCAGTACTTC.

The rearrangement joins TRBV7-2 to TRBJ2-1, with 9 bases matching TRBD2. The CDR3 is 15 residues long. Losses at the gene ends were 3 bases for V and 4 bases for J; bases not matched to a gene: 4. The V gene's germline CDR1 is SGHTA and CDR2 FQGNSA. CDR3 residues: CASSFGGRGYNEQFF. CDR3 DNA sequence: TGTGCCAGCAGCTTTGGCGGGAGGGGGTACAATGAGCAGTTCTTC.

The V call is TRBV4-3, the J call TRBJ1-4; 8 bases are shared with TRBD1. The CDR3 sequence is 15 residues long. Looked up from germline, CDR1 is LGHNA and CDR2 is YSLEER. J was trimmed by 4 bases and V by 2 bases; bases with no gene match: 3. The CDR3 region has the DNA TGCGCCAGCAGCCAATGGACAGGGTTTAATGAAAAACTGTTTTTT. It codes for CASSQWTGFNEKLFF.

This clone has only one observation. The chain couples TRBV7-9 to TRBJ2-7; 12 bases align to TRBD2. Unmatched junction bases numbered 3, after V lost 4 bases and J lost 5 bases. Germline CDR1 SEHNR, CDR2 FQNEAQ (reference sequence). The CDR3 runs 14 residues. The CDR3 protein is CASSSSGREDEQYF. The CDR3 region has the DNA TGTGCCAGCAGCTCTAGCGGGAGGGAAGACGAGCAGTACTTC.

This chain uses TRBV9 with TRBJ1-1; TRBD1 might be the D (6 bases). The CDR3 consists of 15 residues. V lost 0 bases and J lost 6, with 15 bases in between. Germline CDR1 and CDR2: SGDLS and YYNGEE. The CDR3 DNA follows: TGTGCCAGCAGCGTAGAGCCCACTCCAGGGGCTGAAGCTTTCTTT. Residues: CASSVEPTPGAEAFF.

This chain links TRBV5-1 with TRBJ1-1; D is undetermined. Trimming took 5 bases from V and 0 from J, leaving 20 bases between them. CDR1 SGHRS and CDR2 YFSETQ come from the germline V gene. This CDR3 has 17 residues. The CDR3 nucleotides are TGCGCCAGCAGTCTCGTGACAAGTCCCCTATTGAACACTGAAGCTTTCTTT. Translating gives CASSLVTSPLLNTEAFF.

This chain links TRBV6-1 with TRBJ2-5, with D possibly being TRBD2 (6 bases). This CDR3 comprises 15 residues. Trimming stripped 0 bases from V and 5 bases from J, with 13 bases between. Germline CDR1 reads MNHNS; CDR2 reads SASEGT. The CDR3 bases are TGTGCCAGCAGTGAAGCTGGCGGGGCATATGAGACCCAGTACTTC. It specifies CASSEAGGAYETQYF.

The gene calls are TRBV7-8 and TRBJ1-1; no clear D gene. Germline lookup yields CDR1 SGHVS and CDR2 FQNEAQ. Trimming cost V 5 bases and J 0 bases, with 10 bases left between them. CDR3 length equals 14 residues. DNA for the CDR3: TGTGCCAGCAGCCCGAGGGAAATGAACACTGAAGCTTTCTTT. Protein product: CASSPREMNTEAFF.

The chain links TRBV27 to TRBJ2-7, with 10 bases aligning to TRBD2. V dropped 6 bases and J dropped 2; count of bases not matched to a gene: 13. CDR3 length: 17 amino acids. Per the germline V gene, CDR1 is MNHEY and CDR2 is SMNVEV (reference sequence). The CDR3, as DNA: TGTGCCAGCAGCTTACAGCCGTGGACTAGCGGTACCTACGAGCAGTACTTC. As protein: CASSLQPWTSGTYEQYF.

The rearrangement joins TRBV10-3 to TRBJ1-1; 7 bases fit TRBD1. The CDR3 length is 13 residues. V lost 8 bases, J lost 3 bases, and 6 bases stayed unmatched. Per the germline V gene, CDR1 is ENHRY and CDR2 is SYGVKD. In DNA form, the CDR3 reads TGTGCCATCGGTGGGGACAGTTACACTGAAGCTTTCTTT. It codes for CAIGGDSYTEAFF.

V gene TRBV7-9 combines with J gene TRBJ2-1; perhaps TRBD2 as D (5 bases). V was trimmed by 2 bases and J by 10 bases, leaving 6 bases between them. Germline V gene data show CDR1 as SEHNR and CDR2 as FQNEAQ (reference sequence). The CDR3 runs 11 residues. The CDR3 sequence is CASSLTGEQFF. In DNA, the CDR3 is TGTGCCAGCAGCTTAACGGGGGAGCAGTTCTTC.

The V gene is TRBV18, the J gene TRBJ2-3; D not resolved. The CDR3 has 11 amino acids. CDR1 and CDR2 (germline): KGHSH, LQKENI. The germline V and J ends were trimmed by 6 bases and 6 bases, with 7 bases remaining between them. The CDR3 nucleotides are TGTGCCAGCTCCCCGTCCGATACGCAGTATTTT. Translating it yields CASSPSDTQYF.

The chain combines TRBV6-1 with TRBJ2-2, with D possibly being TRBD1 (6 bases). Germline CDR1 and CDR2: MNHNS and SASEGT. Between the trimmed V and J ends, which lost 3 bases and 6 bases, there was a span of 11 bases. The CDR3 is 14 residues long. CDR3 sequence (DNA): TGTGCCAGCAGTGACCTAACAGGGCCCGGGGAGCTGTTTTTT. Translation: CASSDLTGPGELFF.

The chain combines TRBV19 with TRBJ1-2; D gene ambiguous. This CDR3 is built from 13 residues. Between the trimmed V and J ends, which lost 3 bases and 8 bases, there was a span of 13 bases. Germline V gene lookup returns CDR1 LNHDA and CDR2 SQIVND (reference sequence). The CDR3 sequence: CASSIRRVEGYTF. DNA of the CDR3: TGTGCCAGTAGTATTCGGCGGGTCGAGGGCTACACCTTC.

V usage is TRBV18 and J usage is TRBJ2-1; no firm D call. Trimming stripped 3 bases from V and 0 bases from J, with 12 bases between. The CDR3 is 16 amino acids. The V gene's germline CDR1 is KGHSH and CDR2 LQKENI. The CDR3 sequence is CASSPFGGNSYNEQFF. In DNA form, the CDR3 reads TGTGCCAGCTCACCCTTTGGCGGTAACTCCTACAATGAGCAGTTCTTC.

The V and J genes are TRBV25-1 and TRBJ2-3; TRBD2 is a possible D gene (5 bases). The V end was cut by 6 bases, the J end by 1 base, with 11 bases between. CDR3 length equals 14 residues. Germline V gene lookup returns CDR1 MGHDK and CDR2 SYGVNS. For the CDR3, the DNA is TGTGCCAGCAGCTACGGTAGCGGCACAGATACGCAGTATTTT. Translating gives CASSYGSGTDTQYF.

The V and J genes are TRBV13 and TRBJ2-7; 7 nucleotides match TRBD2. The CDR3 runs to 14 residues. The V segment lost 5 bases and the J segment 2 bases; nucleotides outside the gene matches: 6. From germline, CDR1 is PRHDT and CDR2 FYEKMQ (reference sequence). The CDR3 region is CASSTGLVAYEQYF. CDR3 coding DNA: TGTGCCAGCAGCACCGGACTAGTAGCCTACGAGCAGTACTTC. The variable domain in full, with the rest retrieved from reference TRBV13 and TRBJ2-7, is AAGVIQSPRHLIKEKRETATLKCYPIPRHDTVYWYQQGPGQDPQFLISFYEKMQSDKGSIPDRFSAQQFSDYHSELNMSSLELGDSALYFCASSTGLVAYEQYFGPGTRLTVT.

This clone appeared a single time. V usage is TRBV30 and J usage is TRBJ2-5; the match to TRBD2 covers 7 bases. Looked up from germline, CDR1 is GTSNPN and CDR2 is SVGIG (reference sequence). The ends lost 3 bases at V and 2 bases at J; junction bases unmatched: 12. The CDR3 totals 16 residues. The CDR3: CAWSSGSSGSQETQYF. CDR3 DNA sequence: TGTGCCTGGAGCTCTGGGTCTAGCGGATCTCAAGAGACCCAGTACTTC. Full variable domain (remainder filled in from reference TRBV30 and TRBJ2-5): SQTIHQWPATLVQPVGSPLSLECTVEGTSNPNLYWYRQAAGRGLQLLFYSVGIGQISSEVPQNLSASRPQDRQFILSSKKLLLSDSGFYLCAWSSGSSGSQETQYFGPGTRLLVL.

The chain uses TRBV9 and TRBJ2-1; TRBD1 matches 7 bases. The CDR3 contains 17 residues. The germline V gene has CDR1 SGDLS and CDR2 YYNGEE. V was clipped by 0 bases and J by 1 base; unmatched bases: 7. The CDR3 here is CASSVVTGWRSYNEQFF. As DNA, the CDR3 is TGTGCCAGCAGCGTAGTGACAGGGTGGAGGTCCTACAATGAGCAGTTCTTC. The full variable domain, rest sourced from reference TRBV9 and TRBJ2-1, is DSGVTQTPKHLITATGQRVTLRCSPRSGDLSVYWYQQSLDQGLQFLIQYYNGEERAKGNILERFSAQQFPDLHSELNLSSLELGDSALYFCASSVVTGWRSYNEQFFGPGTRLTVL.

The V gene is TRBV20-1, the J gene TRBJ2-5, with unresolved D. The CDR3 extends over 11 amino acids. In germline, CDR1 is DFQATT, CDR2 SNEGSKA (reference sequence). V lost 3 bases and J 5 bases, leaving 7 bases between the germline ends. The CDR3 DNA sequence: TGCAGTGCTAGTCCTAGGGAGACCCAGTACTTC. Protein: CSASPRETQYF.